The clone carrying this T cell receptor beta chain turned up a few times. Its specificity is not known. The sample comes from a study of cytomegalovirus exposure and HLA in healthy donors. There were likely unrecorded immune exposures, though donors were nominally healthy when sampled. Study-level results: Reportedly, cytomegalovirus status was diagnosed with high sensitivity and specificity. Among CMV-associated TCR beta chains, most appeared HLA-restricted in a later analysis. In a later analysis, common viral pathogens appeared linked to several of the most significant clusters.

The primer mix had 60 Vbeta and 13 Jbeta primers. Sequencing used immunoSEQ multiplex PCR; TCRdb keeps in-frame clones, though not all of them. This sample has 100,000 to 150,000 clones, with around 80% found just once. V lost 0 bases to trimming and J lost 3 bases; unmatched junction nucleotides: 2. Germline V gene data show CDR1 as SGDLS and CDR2 as YYNGEE. There are 15 residues in the CDR3. This clonotype was obtained from a man between 18 and 29 years old in good health and CMV-seronegative. Sequenced: PBMCs. This chain uses TRBV9 with TRBJ1-1; 10 bases match TRBD1. CDR3 region: CASSVDGTGDTEAFF. The CDR3, as DNA: TGTGCCAGCAGCGTAGACGGGACAGGGGACACTGAAGCTTTCTTT.